This TCR beta chain was captured in a study of graft-versus-host responses after intestinal transplantation. Study details: In this cohort, recipients had multivisceral, liver-intestinal, or isolated intestinal transplants.

The CDR3 contains 15 residues. The V segment lost 5 bases and the J segment 5 bases; nucleotides outside the gene matches: 8. Germline V gene data show CDR1 as LNHNV and CDR2 as YYDKDF (reference sequence). TCRdb's copy holds only in-frame clones and misses some; the assay was immunoSEQ multiplex PCR. The sample consists of about 22,000 clones, roughly 41% of them appearing once. Investigators plated roughly 200,000 CFSE-labeled responder cells together with roughly 200,000 irradiated stimulator cells labeled with violet dye. Both CD3+CD4+ and CD3+CD8+ responders that were proliferating and CFSE-low underwent sorting after the reaction.

The V and J genes are TRBV15 and TRBJ2-5; 10 nucleotides align to TRBD1. Here the sequenced sample was alloreactive CD8+ T cells from a mixed lymphocyte reaction culture, taken before intestinal transplant. Subset here: CFSE-low proliferating T cells sorted from roughly 6-day pre-transplant mixed lymphocyte reaction (GvH or HvG direction). This TCR derives from a human patient who received an intestinal transplant. CDR3 nucleotides: TGTGCCACCAGCTTCGGACAGGGGGTGACGGAGACCCAGTACTTC. Translating it yields CATSFGQGVTETQYF.